The 12 T cell receptor beta chains given below trace back to one sample, sequenced in a study of blood T cell repertoires in COVID-19. Generated by immunoSEQ multiplex PCR, the TCRdb table keeps only in-frame clones and is missing some. The profile shows over 200,000 clones, 92% of them singletons. The material sequenced was peripheral blood. The source is a man aged 25 to 45 with acute or convalescent COVID-19.

This chain uses TRBV9 with TRBJ1-5, with D possibly being TRBD1 (6 bases). Trimming removed 4 bases from V and 9 bases from J, with 14 bases in between. CDR1 is SGDLS and CDR2 is YYNGEE in the germline V gene. The CDR3 covers 13 residues. CDR3 region: CASSPRTEGPQHF. The CDR3 region has the DNA TGTGCCAGCAGCCCTAGGACAGAGGGGCCCCAGCATTTT.

This sequence joins TRBV19 and TRBJ2-4, with 8 bases fitting TRBD1. Germline loops: CDR1 LNHDA, CDR2 SQIVND (reference sequence). The CDR3 length is 15 residues. Unmatched junction bases numbered 3, after V lost 0 bases and J lost 5 bases. The CDR3, as DNA: TGTGCCAGTAGTATAGACAGGGGGCAGGAAAACATTCAGTACTTC. Its protein product is CASSIDRGQENIQYF.

The chain links TRBV5-6 to TRBJ2-3, with TRBD1 matching 10 bases. Germline CDR1 SGHDT, CDR2 YYEEEE. CDR3 size: 15 residues. J gave up 6 bases and V 4 bases, and 8 bases lay outside the gene matches. The CDR3 spells CASSPGQGFSDTQYF. Written as DNA, the CDR3 is TGTGCCAGCAGCCCGGGACAGGGGTTCTCTGATACGCAGTATTTT.

This chain links TRBV30 with TRBJ1-5; 9 bases match TRBD1. From germline, CDR1 is GTSNPN and CDR2 SVGIG (reference sequence). The CDR3 sequence is 15 residues long. Trimming took 5 bases from V and 1 from J; bases not matched to a gene: 6. Here the CDR3 DNA reads TGTGCCTGGGCTACCGGACAGGGGAGCAATCAGCCCCAGCATTTT. It codes for CAWATGQGSNQPQHF.

This chain connects TRBV7-9 to TRBJ1-6, with D possibly being TRBD1 (6 bases). V gave up 3 bases and J gave up 7 bases, with 13 bases separating them. Germline lookup yields CDR1 SEHNR and CDR2 FQNEAQ (reference sequence). The CDR3 covers 15 residues. The CDR3 here is CASSFWDRGNSPLHF. In DNA, the CDR3 is TGTGCCAGCAGCTTCTGGGATAGGGGGAATTCACCCCTCCACTTT.

The chain couples TRBV7-2 to TRBJ2-5; 9 nucleotides line up with TRBD2. With 3 bases clipped from V and 5 bases from J, the junction kept 7 bases outside the gene matches. This CDR3 region has 15 residues. CDR1 is SGHTA and CDR2 is FQGNSA in the germline V gene. DNA for the CDR3: TGTGCCAGCAGCTTTGCGGGGGGGCTGGTGGAGACCCAGTACTTC. As protein: CASSFAGGLVETQYF. Based on the CDR3 plus reference TRBV7-2 and TRBJ2-5, the full variable domain is GAGVSQSPSNKVTEKGKDVELRCDPISGHTALYWYRQSLGQGLEFLIYFQGNSAPDKSGLPSDRFSAERTGGSVSTLTIQRTQQEDSAVYLCASSFAGGLVETQYFGPGTRLLVL.

V usage is TRBV30 and J usage is TRBJ1-6; TRBD1 is a possible D gene (5 bases). Germline V gene sequence: CDR1 GTSNPN, CDR2 SVGIG (reference sequence). The CDR3 has 13 residues. With 3 bases removed from V and 10 bases from J, the gap between germline ends came to 13 bases. DNA for the CDR3: TGTGCCTGGAGGCCCAACAGGATCTCACCCCTCCACTTT. Its translation: CAWRPNRISPLHF.

The genes are TRBV6-1 and TRBJ2-2, with 7 positions matching TRBD2. Germline V gene lookup returns CDR1 MNHNS and CDR2 SASEGT. This CDR3 is 18 amino acids long. V trimming: 2 bases; J trimming: 5 bases; junction bases outside the gene matches: 14. The CDR3 DNA follows: TGTGCCAGCAGTGAAAGAGGGTGGCGGGAGTGGGGAACCGGGGAGCTGTTTTTT. Its protein product is CASSERGWREWGTGELFF.

This rearrangement joins TRBV5-4 to TRBJ1-1; 10 bases are shared with TRBD1. CDR3 length equals 16 residues. The V segment lost 4 bases and the J segment 4 bases; nucleotides outside the gene matches: 10. The germline gives CDR1 SGHNT, CDR2 YYREEE (reference sequence). The CDR3 coding sequence is TGTGCCAGCAGCACGGGACAGGGGAGGAGTGGCACTGAAGCTTTCTTT. The encoded protein is CASSTGQGRSGTEAFF.

Written as DNA, the CDR3 is TGTGCCAGCAGTCCCGTTCTTAACACCGGGGAGCTGTTTTTT. Protein: CASSPVLNTGELFF. The chain employs TRBV28 and TRBJ2-2; D is ambiguous. The CDR3 is made up of 14 amino acids. Germline CDR1 and CDR2: MDHEN and SYDVKM. Trimming shortened V by 5 bases and J by 2 bases, and 9 bases separated the two germline ends.

The rearrangement uses TRBV6-5 and TRBJ1-5; TRBD1 matches at 7 bases. The germline gives CDR1 MNHEY, CDR2 SVGAGI. Losses at the gene ends were 5 bases for V and 9 bases for J; bases not matched to a gene: 10. The CDR3 totals 14 residues. As DNA, the CDR3 is TGTGCCAGCAGTCTAAGACAGGGACAGCTGCCCCAGCATTTT. Translation gives CASSLRQGQLPQHF.

This clone was seen only once. The chain uses TRBV9 and TRBJ2-1; TRBD2 aligns across 8 bases. J gave up 6 bases and V 3 bases, and 8 bases lay outside the gene matches. The CDR3 contains 15 residues. Germline V gene lookup returns CDR1 SGDLS and CDR2 YYNGEE. The CDR3 nucleotides read TGTGCCAGCAGCGCTACTAGCGGCTTATCCAATGAGCAGTTCTTC. This translates into CASSATSGLSNEQFF.